One sample yielded the 19 T cell receptor beta chains listed below, sequenced in a study of blood T cell repertoires in COVID-19. The data were produced by immunoSEQ multiplex PCR, yet TCRdb's version contains in-frame clones alone and is incomplete. The sample has more than 55,000 clones, 75% to 90% seen once. The sequenced sample was peripheral blood. The receptors stem from a woman older than 75 with acute or convalescent COVID-19.

The CDR3 is CASSDVIGETQYF. In DNA, the CDR3 is TGTGCCAGCAGTGACGTTATCGGAGAGACCCAGTACTTC. The gene calls are TRBV6-4 and TRBJ2-5; D call uncertain. The V gene lost 2 bases and the J gene lost 4 bases, with 8 bases spanning the gap. The germline CDR1 and CDR2 sequences are MRHNA and SNTAGT. The CDR3 runs 13 residues.

This rearrangement joins TRBV11-2 to TRBJ2-1; maybe TRBD1 (6 bases). Germline V gene sequence: CDR1 SGHAT, CDR2 FQNNGV. With 6 bases removed from V and 0 bases from J, the gap between germline ends came to 15 bases. The CDR3 spans 16 residues. The CDR3 sequence is CASRSGTTSSYNEQFF. CDR3 DNA: TGTGCCAGCAGATCAGGGACAACGAGCTCCTACAATGAGCAGTTCTTC.

This clone came up once. The V gene is TRBV3-1 (or the pseudogene TRBV3-2), the J gene TRBJ1-5; tentatively, D is TRBD1 (5 bases). The germline gives CDR1 LGHDT, CDR2 YNNKEL (reference sequence). The V gene lost 0 bases and the J gene lost 6 bases, with 12 bases spanning the gap. The CDR3 runs 15 residues. CDR3 loop: CASSQDLGVSQPQHF. The CDR3 DNA reads TGTGCCAGCAGCCAAGATCTAGGGGTAAGTCAGCCCCAGCATTTT.

J is TRBJ1-5 and V is TRBV19; D is possibly TRBD1 (5 bases). This CDR3 contains 16 residues. Trimming stripped 3 bases from V and 2 bases from J, with 14 bases between. Germline values: CDR1 LNHDA, CDR2 SQIVND (reference sequence). The CDR3 protein is CASSIYAGRRNQPQHF. The CDR3 DNA sequence: TGTGCCAGTAGTATCTACGCAGGGCGCCGCAATCAGCCCCAGCATTTT. Full variable domain (remainder filled in from reference TRBV19 and TRBJ1-5): DGGITQSPKYLFRKEGQNVTLSCEQNLNHDAMYWYRQDPGQGLRLIYYSQIVNDFQKGDIAEGYSVSREKKESFPLTVTSAQKNPTAFYLCASSIYAGRRNQPQHFGDGTRLSIL.

This chain connects TRBV15 to TRBJ1-2; tentative D call: TRBD1 (5 bases). Germline V gene data show CDR1 as LNHNV and CDR2 as YYDKDF (reference sequence). The CDR3 length is 15 residues. The V end was cut by 0 bases, the J end by 8 bases, with 16 bases between. The CDR3 is CATSRDQAGLEGYTF. CDR3 in DNA: TGTGCCACCAGCAGAGATCAGGCAGGGCTAGAGGGCTACACCTTC.

The chain joins TRBV1 to TRBJ1-5; the table's D gene call, TRBD1, was not cross checked with the DNA. TRBV1 is noted as a pseudogene. The CDR3 sequence is 17 residues long. This chain's CDR3 is CTSSQESQGIGNQPQHF. The CDR3 bases are TGCACCAGCAGCCAAGAATCTCAGGGTATCGGCAATCAGCCCCAGCATTTT.

This clone appeared a few times. V and J are TRBV27 and TRBJ2-7; tentative D call: TRBD1 (6 bases). Trimming pared 5 bases from V and 6 bases from J, leaving 17 bases between. This CDR3 spans 14 amino acids. Germline V gives CDR1 MNHEY, CDR2 SMNVEV (reference sequence). The CDR3 protein is CASSPRGRIGEQYF. Here the CDR3 DNA reads TGTGCCAGCAGTCCCAGGGGCAGGATCGGCGAGCAGTACTTC.

The V and J genes are TRBV7-3 and TRBJ2-2; D is possibly TRBD1 (5 bases). CDR1 and CDR2 from the germline V gene are SGHTA and FQGTGA. V lost 5 bases, J lost 1 base, and 14 bases lay in between. The CDR3 has 16 residues. The CDR3 reads CASSLQAGQNTGELFF. CDR3 bases: TGTGCCAGCAGCCTCCAGGCCGGACAGAACACCGGGGAGCTGTTTTTT.

This chain joins TRBV6-5 and TRBJ1-3; possibly TRBD1 for D (5 bases). The CDR3 contains 15 residues. Trimming removed 0 bases at V and 2 bases at J, with 8 bases between. Germline V gene sequence: CDR1 MNHEY, CDR2 SVGAGI. CDR3 sequence (DNA): TGTGCCAGCAGTTACTCTCAGGGCGCTGGAAACACCATATATTTT. This codes for CASSYSQGAGNTIYF.

CDR3 sequence reads: CASSTGNTGELFF. CDR3 sequence (DNA): TGTGCCAGTAGTACGGGGAACACCGGGGAGCTGTTTTTT. This chain joins TRBV19 and TRBJ2-2; D ambiguous. V gave up 4 bases and J gave up 1 base, with 4 bases separating them. In germline, CDR1 is LNHDA, CDR2 SQIVND (reference sequence). This CDR3 contains 13 residues.

This chain links TRBV24-1 with TRBJ2-5, with TRBD2 matching 7 bases. The CDR3 consists of 14 residues. CDR1 is KGHDR, CDR2 SFDVKD, per germline. J gave up 4 bases and V 9 bases, and 10 bases lay outside the gene matches. The chain's CDR3 is CATGVGEGRETQYF. For the CDR3, the DNA is TGTGCCACCGGAGTGGGGGAGGGCCGAGAGACCCAGTACTTC.

This sequence joins TRBV5-1 and TRBJ2-2, with D possibly TRBD1 on 6 matching bases. From germline, CDR1 is SGHRS and CDR2 YFSETQ. CDR3 size: 14 residues. Trimming removed 0 bases at V and 3 bases at J, with 6 bases between. CDR3 amino acids: CASSLEGDTGELFF. Here the CDR3 DNA reads TGCGCCAGCAGCTTGGAGGGGGACACCGGGGAGCTGTTTTTT.

This clone came up once. The rearrangement uses TRBV29-1 and TRBJ2-1; possibly TRBD1 for D (6 bases). The CDR3 runs to 16 residues. CDR1 and CDR2 from the germline V gene are SQVTM and ANQGSEA. Trimming removed 4 bases from V and 5 bases from J, with 21 bases in between. The CDR3 sequence: CSVGAPRSQGDNEQFF. Written as DNA, the CDR3 is TGCAGCGTTGGGGCCCCGAGGTCACAGGGTGACAATGAGCAGTTCTTC.

The chain recombines TRBV6-5 with TRBJ2-5; TRBD1 aligns across 8 bases. This CDR3 has 15 amino acids. CDR1 MNHEY and CDR2 SVGAGI come from the germline V gene. The V segment lost 7 bases and the J segment 1 base; nucleotides outside the gene matches: 8. The CDR3 region is CASNRQGALQETQYF. The CDR3, as DNA: TGTGCCAGCAACAGGCAGGGGGCCCTCCAAGAGACCCAGTACTTC.

The chain employs TRBV11-3 and TRBJ2-5; weak D call: TRBD2 (5 bases). Germline-derived CDR1 and CDR2 are SGHNT and YENEEA. V was pared by 2 bases and J by 10 bases, with 14 bases between. This CDR3 is 13 amino acids long. The DNA for the CDR3 is TGTGCCAGCAGCTTATTTGAGGGCGGTGACCAGTACTTC. Translation: CASSLFEGGDQYF.

The rearrangement uses TRBV3-1 (or the pseudogene TRBV3-2) and TRBJ1-1; no definite D call. CDR1 is LGHDT and CDR2 is YNNKEL in the germline V gene (reference sequence). There are 15 residues in the CDR3. V lost 4 bases and J lost 4, with 16 bases in between. The CDR3 coding sequence is TGTGCCAGCAGCCCTTTAGGGTCGGGAGGCACTGAAGCTTTCTTT. Amino acid sequence: CASSPLGSGGTEAFF.

The chain is built from TRBV5-1 and TRBJ2-5; 9 bases line up with TRBD1. CDR1 SGHRS and CDR2 YFSETQ come from the germline V gene. The CDR3 length is 15 residues. Trimming at V came to 3 bases and at J to 1 base, leaving 4 bases not matched to a gene. Written as DNA, the CDR3 is TGCGCCAGCAGCTGGGACAGGGTGTTCCAAGAGACCCAGTACTTC. Its translation: CASSWDRVFQETQYF.

This clone was detected only a few times. CDR3 bases: TGTGCCAGCAGTCATCCGGGGGCAACTAATGAAAAACTGTTTTTT. This gives the protein CASSHPGATNEKLFF. The gene calls are TRBV6-2 or TRBV6-3 and TRBJ1-4; TRBD1 is a possible D gene (5 bases). V shed 5 bases and J shed 0 bases, with 10 bases lying between them. The CDR3 is 15 amino acids. Germline V gene data show CDR1 as MNHEY and CDR2 as SVGEGT.

The genes are TRBV5-4 and TRBJ2-3; the match to TRBD2 covers 8 bases. J lost 5 bases, V lost 4 bases, and 12 bases had no gene match. Germline V lookup: CDR1 SGHNT, CDR2 YYREEE (reference sequence). This CDR3 spans 16 amino acids. CDR3 nucleotide sequence: TGTGCCAGCAGCCCCCCCCTGGCGGGGGGAAGAGATACGCAGTATTTT. It is translated as CASSPPLAGGRDTQYF. Full variable domain (outside the CDR3, taken from reference TRBV5-4 and TRBJ2-3): ETGVTQSPTHLIKTRGQQVTLRCSSQSGHNTVSWYQQALGQGPQFIFQYYREEENGRGNFPPRFSGLQFPNYSSELNVNALELDDSALYLCASSPPLAGGRDTQYFGPGTRLTVL.